This entry is about one TCR beta chain. The antigen is not known. The PCR had 60 Vbeta and 13 Jbeta primers. Repertoires were generated with immunoSEQ multiplex PCR, while TCRdb's copy carries only in-frame clones and drops some. The sample has approximately 130,000 clones, around 80% seen once. These data come from a study of cytomegalovirus exposure and HLA in healthy donors. Study-level background: There were 350 to 400 genotyped donors. Of these, roughly 80% fell in the genetic ancestry cluster associated with self-reported Caucasian donors. Findings and limits, study-wide: The classifier reportedly diagnosed cytomegalovirus status with high sensitivity and specificity. A prior analysis recorded that most TCR beta V segments were productive about 87% or about 30% of the time. Reportedly, HLA-A and HLA-B alleles of most subjects were accurately predicted from TCR beta.

CDR1 and CDR2 (germline): SGHNT, YYREEE (reference sequence). The CDR3 sequence is 14 residues long. Trimming took 0 bases from V and 5 from J; bases not matched to a gene: 2. The rearrangement links TRBV5-4 to TRBJ2-1, with 7 bases aligning to TRBD1. Sequenced: PBMCs. The sequence was obtained from a woman aged 45-65 years in good health and CMV-seropositive. The DNA of the CDR3 is TGTGCCAGCAGCTTGGGACAGGGTCACAATGAGCAGTTCTTC. It codes for CASSLGQGHNEQFF.